A selection of T cell receptor beta chains follows, all from one sample in a study of blood T cells in healthy people across ages. MiXCR, run by TCRdb on the 5' RACE reads, gives a single entry per CDR3 protein. The table lists approximately 900,000 distinct CDR3 sequences, around 46% of them singletons. The sample comprised blood. All receptors come from a man aged 25-40 years in good health. CDR3s include the opening cysteine and the closing phenylalanine or tryptophan. Fields, in order: V gene, J gene, CDR3 protein.

TRBV28,TRBJ1-2,CASSLWGAGYTF
TRBV29-1,TRBJ2-1,CSVALTSGRRDEQFF
TRBV12-3/TRBV12-4,TRBJ2-1,CASSLGPGNEQFF
TRBV7-2,TRBJ2-7,CASSSTGRLVYEQYF
TRBV20-1,TRBJ2-3,CSARELGGTDTQYF
TRBV7-2,TRBJ2-7,CASSSFPGGGTYEQYF
TRBV5-1,TRBJ2-3,CASLMGQGTDTQYF
TRBV4-2,TRBJ2-7,CASSQDPGGSYEQYF
TRBV25-1,TRBJ1-6,CASSESQGYNSPLHF
TRBV29-1,TRBJ1-1,CSANRGSMNTEAFF
TRBV15,TRBJ1-5,CATSVDRYGSQPQHF